Below, 6 T cell receptor beta chains from the same sample are listed, as sequenced in a study of shared clonotypes between healthy human individuals. The protocol was immunoSEQ multiplex PCR, while the TCRdb copy is restricted to in-frame clones and leaves out a portion. The sample includes about half a million clones, about 85% of them seen just once. The material sequenced was PBMCs. The receptors were gathered from a woman aged 35 to 49 in good health. Some clones in this sample may be carry-over from other donors' samples.

J is TRBJ1-2 and V is TRBV18; the match to TRBD1 covers 8 bases. The V and J ends lost 4 bases and 3 bases, in that order; junction bases with no gene match: 4. There are 14 residues in the CDR3. Germline CDR1 reads KGHSH; CDR2 reads LQKENI. The CDR3 loop reads CASSLQGADYGYTF. In DNA form, the CDR3 reads TGTGCCAGCTCACTTCAGGGGGCGGACTATGGCTACACCTTC.

Comments on this clone: This probably arose from a read error, given a far larger clone one base away. It is likely a read error, because the conserved phenylalanine at the end of the CDR3 is missing. V gene TRBV10-3 combines with J gene TRBJ1-1; D perhaps matches TRBD1 (6 bases). The CDR3 is 15 amino acids. V lost 4 bases to trimming and J lost 2 bases, with 14 bases between them. Germline V gives CDR1 ENHRY, CDR2 SYGVKD. CDR3 amino acids: CAISVRQATNTEAFL. CDR3 sequence (DNA): TGTGCCATCAGTGTACGACAGGCCACTAACACTGAAGCTTTCCTT.

This rearrangement joins TRBV7-9 to TRBJ2-2, with 7 nucleotides matching TRBD1. V shed 4 bases and J 5 bases; nucleotides not matched to a gene: 10. Per germline, CDR1 SEHNR and CDR2 FQNEAQ (reference sequence). The length of the CDR3 is 16 residues. The CDR3 coding sequence is TGTGCCAGCAGCTCACCGGGACAGAGGTATACCGGGGAGCTGTTTTTT. This gives the protein CASSSPGQRYTGELFF.

This chain links TRBV5-6 with TRBJ2-6; D ambiguous. The germline gives CDR1 SGHDT, CDR2 YYEEEE. The CDR3 is 18 residues long. V was shortened by 4 bases and J by 0 bases, with 17 bases between the two germline ends. CDR3 loop: CASSRKTDTYSGANVLTF. CDR3 DNA sequence: TGTGCCAGCAGCCGTAAGACCGATACTTACTCTGGGGCCAACGTCCTGACTTTC.

The J gene is TRBJ2-1, the V gene TRBV5-1; 9 bases are a match to TRBD2. Germline CDR1 reads SGHRS; CDR2 reads YFSETQ. The V segment lost 0 bases and the J segment 4 bases; nucleotides outside the gene matches: 2. The CDR3 loop spans 15 amino acids. CDR3 loop: CASSLGSGSYNEQFF. CDR3 DNA: TGCGCCAGCAGCTTGGGTAGCGGGAGTTACAATGAGCAGTTCTTC.

A note on this clone: A single base separates this from a much larger clone, so it may be a read error. V is TRBV28 and J is TRBJ2-1; 8 bases fit TRBD1. V was clipped by 4 bases and J by 6 bases; unmatched bases: 8. Germline V gives CDR1 MDHEN, CDR2 SYDVKM. This CDR3 contains 15 residues. CDR3 sequence: CASSSPVTGANEQFF. In nucleotides, the CDR3 is TGTGCCAGCAGTTCCCCCGTGACAGGGGCCAATGAGCAGTTCTTC.